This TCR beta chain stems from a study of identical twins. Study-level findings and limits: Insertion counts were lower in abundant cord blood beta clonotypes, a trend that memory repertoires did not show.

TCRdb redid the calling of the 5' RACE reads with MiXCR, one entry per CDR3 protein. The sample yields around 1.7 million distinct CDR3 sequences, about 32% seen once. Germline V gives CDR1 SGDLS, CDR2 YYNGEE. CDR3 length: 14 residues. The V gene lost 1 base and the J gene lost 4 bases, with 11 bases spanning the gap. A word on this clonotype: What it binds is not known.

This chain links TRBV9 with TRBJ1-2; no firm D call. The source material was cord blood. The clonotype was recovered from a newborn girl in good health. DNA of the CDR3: TGTGCCAGCAGCGTAAGTCCGTATAGCTATGGCTACACCTTC. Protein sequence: CASSVSPYSYGYTF.